This T cell receptor beta chain was sequenced in a study of molecular identifiers for immune sequencing clone quantification. Broader study findings: Spiked Jurkat TCR RNA equivalent to one cell reportedly surfaced among 900,000 to 1,000,000 naive cells. Highly expanded clone sizes could be underestimated by identical TCR molecules sharing a barcode. Over 99% of effector molecules, but under 1% in naive cells, were held by clones with more than 20 RNA copies.

Germline loops: CDR1 SGHDT, CDR2 YYEEEE. V was trimmed by 1 base and J by 8 bases, leaving 10 bases between them. This CDR3 comprises 13 residues. A single record per CDR3 protein comes from TCRdb applying MiXCR to the PCR reads. In the table there are approximately 550,000 distinct CDR3 sequences, about a fifth of which are singletons. This clonotype was seen more than once but under ten times. Its antigen is unidentified. This sequence was found in a human donor in good health. Some libraries in this study had Jurkat cell RNA spiked in. Sequenced material: naive CD8+ T cells from blood, with Jurkat cell RNA spiked in. The subset: FACS-sorted CD8+CD4-CCR7+CD45RA+ naive T cells. The chain carries TRBV5-6 and TRBJ2-1; D tentatively fits TRBD1 or TRBD2 (5 bases each). CDR3 sequence reads: CASSLYVGDEQFF. The CDR3 DNA sequence: TGTGCCAGCAGCTTGTATGTGGGGGATGAGCAGTTCTTC.